This T cell receptor (beta chain) was captured in a study of cytomegalovirus exposure and HLA in healthy donors. The CDR3 loop spans 18 amino acids. Germline trimming cut 4 bases from V and 2 bases from J; bases unmatched to any gene: 12. Germline assignment: CDR1 WNHNN and CDR2 SYGVQD (reference sequence). PCR amplification relied on 60 Vbeta primers (plus 13 Jbeta primers). Some clones are missing from TCRdb's copy, which holds only in-frame ones; the method was immunoSEQ multiplex PCR. The sample lists 250,000 or so clones, about 93% occurring once. Study-level points and caveats: Three chains linked to CMV were shown in vitro to be specific for CMV antigens. One variant, a missense change in DCLRE1C, was linked in a later analysis to TCR beta V- and J-gene trimming.

A word on this clone: The antigen is undetermined.

This rearrangement joins TRBV10-1 to TRBJ2-1; 9 bases align to TRBD2. Source material: PBMCs. This receptor was obtained from a girl aged 2 to 9 in good health and CMV-seronegative. The CDR3 loop is CASSVGLAGPVAYNEQFF. CDR3 DNA: TGCGCCAGCAGTGTTGGGCTAGCGGGGCCAGTTGCCTACAATGAGCAGTTCTTC.